The next 26 T cell receptor beta chains were all read from a single sample in a study of blood T cell repertoires in COVID-19. TCRdb's table, derived via immunoSEQ multiplex PCR, lists solely in-frame clones and lacks some. The table lists over 250,000 clones, around 86% of them singletons. Material: PBMCs or T cells enriched from blood (not recorded which). The receptors originated from a woman between 18 and 29 years old who had recovered from COVID-19.

The chain couples TRBV7-8 to TRBJ2-1; 9 nucleotides line up with TRBD2. V lost 5 bases to trimming and J lost 3 bases; unmatched junction nucleotides: 5. The CDR3 loop spans 15 amino acids. Germline assignment: CDR1 SGHVS and CDR2 FQNEAQ. CDR3 sequence (DNA): TGTGCCAGCAGCCAGCGGGGGGACTTCTACAATGAGCAGTTCTTC. Translation gives CASSQRGDFYNEQFF.

The rearrangement uses TRBV5-4 and TRBJ1-1, with 7 bases identical to TRBD1. V dropped 3 bases and J dropped 7; count of bases not matched to a gene: 9. The CDR3 has 14 residues. The germline CDR1 and CDR2 sequences are SGHNT and YYREEE (reference sequence). The CDR3 spells CASSSTGSDHEAFF. The CDR3 DNA sequence: TGTGCCAGCAGCTCGACAGGGAGTGATCATGAAGCTTTCTTT.

The J gene is TRBJ2-7, the V gene TRBV10-3, with 9 bases that match TRBD1. Trimming took 4 bases from V and 4 from J; bases not matched to a gene: 11. The CDR3 is made up of 16 amino acids. CDR1 is ENHRY and CDR2 is SYGVKD in the germline V gene. The DNA for the CDR3 is TGTGCCATCAGTGGAAGCCCGACAGGGGGAACATACGAGCAGTACTTC. Its protein product is CAISGSPTGGTYEQYF.

The J gene is TRBJ1-1, the V gene TRBV9; 10 bases map to TRBD1. Germline assignment: CDR1 SGDLS and CDR2 YYNGEE. Unmatched junction bases numbered 5, after V lost 2 bases and J lost 4 bases. There are 15 residues in the CDR3. The chain's CDR3 is CASSVEGQGSTEAFF. The CDR3 bases are TGTGCCAGCAGCGTGGAGGGACAGGGGAGCACTGAAGCTTTCTTT. Supplemented by reference TRBV9 and TRBJ1-1, the full variable domain reads DSGVTQTPKHLITATGQRVTLRCSPRSGDLSVYWYQQSLDQGLQFLIQYYNGEERAKGNILERFSAQQFPDLHSELNLSSLELGDSALYFCASSVEGQGSTEAFFGQGTRLTVV.

This chain uses TRBV5-4 with TRBJ2-5; no clear D gene. Germline lookup yields CDR1 SGHNT and CDR2 YYREEE (reference sequence). There are 13 residues in the CDR3. V dropped 0 bases and J dropped 5 bases, with 8 bases sitting between them. The CDR3 DNA is TGTGCCAGCAGCTTGGATGTCGTGGAGACCCAGTACTTC. It is translated as CASSLDVVETQYF.

The V gene is TRBV19, the J gene TRBJ2-2, with D maybe TRBD2 (5 bases). Trimming took off 5 bases at V and 5 bases at J, with 12 bases between the two ends. The CDR3 contains 14 residues. Germline CDR1 reads LNHDA; CDR2 reads SQIVND (reference sequence). The CDR3 protein is CASSSRLKTGELFF. CDR3 nucleotides: TGTGCCAGTAGTTCCCGACTAAAGACCGGGGAGCTGTTTTTT.

This chain joins TRBV7-9 and TRBJ2-7; 10 nucleotides align to TRBD1. V dropped 2 bases and J dropped 10; count of bases not matched to a gene: 8. The germline V gene encodes CDR1 SEHNR and CDR2 FQNEAQ (reference sequence). The CDR3 totals 14 residues. The CDR3 region has the DNA TGTGCCAGCAGCTTACGGGACAGGGGTACCAGACAGTACTTC. Amino acids: CASSLRDRGTRQYF. The variable domain in full, completed from reference TRBV7-9 and TRBJ2-7, reads DTGVSQNPRHKITKRGQNVTFRCDPISEHNRLYWYRQTLGQGPEFLTYFQNEAQLEKSRLLSDRFSAERPKGSFSTLEIQRTEQGDSAMYLCASSLRDRGTRQYFGPGTRLTVT.

The chain carries TRBV3-1 (or the pseudogene TRBV3-2) and TRBJ2-7; D might be TRBD1 (5 bases). Germline V lookup: CDR1 LGHDT, CDR2 YNNKEL (reference sequence). Trimming left V 1 base short and J 3 bases short, with 10 bases between. The CDR3 is made up of 14 amino acids. Written as DNA, the CDR3 is TGTGCCAGCAGCCAAGGCGACAGTATCTACGAGCAGTACTTC. This codes for CASSQGDSIYEQYF.

The J gene is TRBJ2-7, the V gene TRBV7-9; 11 positions match TRBD2. The CDR3 runs to 14 residues. The germline V gene has CDR1 SEHNR and CDR2 FQNEAQ (reference sequence). V dropped 5 bases and J dropped 2; count of bases not matched to a gene: 2. CDR3 in DNA: TGTGCCAGCAGCCCGACTAGCGGGGCCTACGAGCAGTACTTC. Protein: CASSPTSGAYEQYF.

The chain employs TRBV5-1 and TRBJ2-3, with 7 bases that match TRBD1. This CDR3 is built from 15 residues. Germline CDR1 SGHRS, CDR2 YFSETQ. J was trimmed by 1 base and V by 4 bases; bases with no gene match: 6. As DNA, the CDR3 is TGCGCCAGCAGCCTGCGACAGGGCGGCACAGATACGCAGTATTTT. This codes for CASSLRQGGTDTQYF.

The V gene is TRBV12-3 or TRBV12-4, the J gene TRBJ2-7; 10 bases align to TRBD1. CDR3 length: 13 amino acids. Losses at the gene ends were 11 bases for V and 5 bases for J; bases not matched to a gene: 9. CDR3 in amino acids: CAAGDRGSHEQYF. The CDR3 DNA reads TGTGCCGCAGGGGACAGGGGATCCCACGAGCAGTACTTC.

The gene calls are TRBV19 and TRBJ1-1, with 12 bases aligning to TRBD1. Germline trimming cut 5 bases from V and 3 bases from J; bases unmatched to any gene: 13. The CDR3 contains 18 residues. CDR1 is LNHDA, CDR2 SQIVND, per germline (reference sequence). The CDR3 sequence is CASSRPPGQGAYYTEAFF. The CDR3 nucleotides are TGTGCCAGTAGTCGGCCCCCGGGACAGGGGGCCTATTACACTGAAGCTTTCTTT.

The genes are TRBV19 and TRBJ1-2; D is uncertain. This CDR3 comprises 14 residues. Germline V gene sequence: CDR1 LNHDA, CDR2 SQIVND (reference sequence). V lost 3 bases, J lost 3 bases, and 11 bases lay in between. The CDR3 nucleotides read TGTGCCAGTAGTATTGGAGGGAATTACTATGGCTACACCTTC. Translated, it gives CASSIGGNYYGYTF.

The chain links TRBV30 to TRBJ1-4; 7 positions agree with TRBD1. Trimming at V came to 2 bases and at J to 1 base, leaving 4 bases not matched to a gene. The CDR3 spans 15 residues. Germline V gene data show CDR1 as GTSNPN and CDR2 as SVGIG (reference sequence). The CDR3 spells CAWSLDRETNEKLFF. The CDR3 DNA follows: TGTGCCTGGAGTTTAGACAGGGAAACTAATGAAAAACTGTTTTTT.

V and J are TRBV19 and TRBJ2-1, with TRBD2 matching over 10 bases. J gave up 2 bases and V 3 bases, and 4 bases lay outside the gene matches. The CDR3 spans 16 residues. The germline gives CDR1 LNHDA, CDR2 SQIVND (reference sequence). The CDR3 loop is CASSIRTSGPYNEQFF. The CDR3 bases are TGTGCCAGTAGTATCCGGACTAGCGGACCCTACAATGAGCAGTTCTTC.

This sequence joins TRBV12-3 or TRBV12-4 and TRBJ2-7; D gene unclear. There are 13 residues in the CDR3. V lost 4 bases and J lost 3, with 10 bases in between. Here the CDR3 DNA reads TGTGCCAGCAGTTCCGGGTCGATCTACGAGCAGTACTTC. Translation gives CASSSGSIYEQYF.

V usage is TRBV5-1 and J usage is TRBJ2-2, with a tentative D call TRBD1 (6 bases). From germline, CDR1 is SGHRS and CDR2 YFSETQ. The CDR3 extends over 15 amino acids. V lost 4 bases, J lost 5 bases, and 15 bases lay in between. The CDR3 reads CASSTYRVGTGELFF. The DNA of the CDR3 is TGCGCCAGCAGCACCTACAGGGTGGGGACCGGGGAGCTGTTTTTT.

V usage is TRBV30 and J usage is TRBJ1-3; D is uncertain. The CDR3 has 14 amino acids. The ends were cut back, 4 bases at V and 3 bases at J, with 13 bases in the middle. Germline-derived CDR1 and CDR2 are GTSNPN and SVGIG (reference sequence). CDR3 protein: CAWTLGGGGNTIYF. CDR3 DNA sequence: TGTGCCTGGACCTTGGGTGGCGGTGGAAACACCATATATTTT.

V and J are TRBV7-9 and TRBJ2-3; 9 bases are shared with TRBD2. V shed 1 base, J shed 1 base, and the junction held 3 bases outside the gene matches. This CDR3 spans 16 amino acids. CDR1 is SEHNR, CDR2 FQNEAQ, per germline (reference sequence). Here the CDR3 reads CASSLVSGSGTDTQYF. In nucleotides, the CDR3 is TGTGCCAGCAGCTTAGTTAGCGGGAGTGGCACAGATACGCAGTATTTT.

With respect to this clone: Germline is not matched at one junction end, which may reflect a read error. The rearrangement links TRBV30 to TRBJ1-2; D remains ambiguous. Germline CDR1 and CDR2: GTSNPN and SVGIG (reference sequence). This CDR3 spans 13 amino acids. CDR3 nucleotides: TGCTCTTGTTCCGGGTTAAATAACTATGGCTACACCTTC. This encodes CSCSGLNNYGYTF.

The J gene is TRBJ2-4, the V gene TRBV18; 7 bases are a match to TRBD2. CDR1 KGHSH and CDR2 LQKENI come from the germline V gene. This CDR3 is 16 amino acids long. The J segment lost 8 bases and the V segment lost 4 bases, leaving 14 bases of the junction unmatched. The DNA of the CDR3 is TGTGCCAGCTCACGTAACCCGACTAGCAAAGGATACATTCAGTACTTC. This codes for CASSRNPTSKGYIQYF.

The V gene is TRBV19, the J gene TRBJ1-2; 8 bases map to TRBD1. The CDR3 spans 14 residues. The V gene's germline CDR1 is LNHDA and CDR2 SQIVND (reference sequence). V gave up 5 bases and J gave up 8 bases; unmatched junction bases: 10. CDR3 coding DNA: TGTGCCAGTAGTCAGGACAGGGTCCATATCGGCTACACCTTC. Translating it yields CASSQDRVHIGYTF. Filled out from reference TRBV19 and TRBJ1-2, the complete variable domain reads DGGITQSPKYLFRKEGQNVTLSCEQNLNHDAMYWYRQDPGQGLRLIYYSQIVNDFQKGDIAEGYSVSREKKESFPLTVTSAQKNPTAFYLCASSQDRVHIGYTFGSGTRLTVV.

The genes are TRBV30 and TRBJ1-6; tentative D call: TRBD1 (6 bases). Looked up from germline, CDR1 is GTSNPN and CDR2 is SVGIG (reference sequence). The CDR3 covers 14 residues. Between the trimmed V and J ends, which lost 8 bases and 3 bases, there was a span of 14 bases. DNA of the CDR3: TGTGCCCGTGACAGGCTGGACTATAATTCACCCCTCCACTTT. This encodes CARDRLDYNSPLHF.

This chain uses TRBV6-2 or TRBV6-3 with TRBJ2-1; 7 bases agree with TRBD1. CDR3 size: 16 residues. The junction had 9 bases not matched to a gene; V was cut back by 5 bases and J by 2 bases. Germline V gene lookup returns CDR1 MNHEY and CDR2 SVGEGT. The CDR3 reads CASSQFRDRTYNEQFF. CDR3 nucleotides: TGTGCCAGCAGTCAATTCCGGGACAGAACCTACAATGAGCAGTTCTTC.

J is TRBJ2-3 and V is TRBV9; D possibly corresponds to TRBD2 (6 bases). The V end was cut by 0 bases, the J end by 0 bases, with 11 bases between. The CDR3 consists of 16 residues. CDR1 and CDR2 from the germline V gene are SGDLS and YYNGEE. CDR3 nucleotides: TGTGCCAGCAGCGTAGAGGGCGGGGCAAGCACAGATACGCAGTATTTT. Translation: CASSVEGGASTDTQYF.

V is TRBV9 and J is TRBJ1-3; TRBD1 matches 11 bases. The V gene's germline CDR1 is SGDLS and CDR2 YYNGEE. The V gene end was trimmed by 3 bases and the J gene end by 3 bases; junction bases not matched to a gene: 5. The CDR3 sequence is 16 residues long. The CDR3 protein is CASSASGTGGGNTIYF. CDR3 DNA: TGTGCCAGCAGCGCCTCCGGGACAGGGGGTGGAAACACCATATATTTT. Based on the CDR3 plus reference TRBV9 and TRBJ1-3, the full variable domain is DSGVTQTPKHLITATGQRVTLRCSPRSGDLSVYWYQQSLDQGLQFLIQYYNGEERAKGNILERFSAQQFPDLHSELNLSSLELGDSALYFCASSASGTGGGNTIYFGEGSWLTVV.